This T cell receptor beta chain is drawn from a study of T cells in Graves' hyperthyroidism and ophthalmopathy. Absence of ophthalmopathy progression within 18 months defined stable Graves' hyperthyroidism. The CDR3 regions of TCR beta were amplified from RNA transcripts. During a first-round RT-PCR of the TCR CDR3, the HTBI primer set was used. TCRdb reprocessed the multiplex PCR reads via MiXCR and lists one record per CDR3 protein. The sample carries more than 600,000 distinct CDR3 sequences, 16% recorded once. The CDR3 length is 14 residues. In germline, CDR1 is MNHNS, CDR2 SASEGT. V lost 6 bases to trimming and J lost 5 bases; unmatched junction nucleotides: 5.

The receptor was isolated from a man aged 18 to 29 with Graves' hyperthyroidism. This chain connects TRBV6-1 to TRBJ2-5; TRBD2 matches at 11 bases. Sequencing was done on a sample of blood. As DNA, the CDR3 is TGTGCCAGCAGGCTGGGACTAGCGGTCGAGACCCAGTACTTC. This translates into CASRLGLAVETQYF.